This is a list of T cell receptor beta chains from one sample in a study of shared clonotypes between healthy human individuals. Some clones are missing from TCRdb's copy, which holds only in-frame ones; the method was immunoSEQ multiplex PCR. The sample has around 2.3 million clones, approximately 96% seen once; the top ten hold 0.1% to 0.15%. Sequences were obtained from naive CD4+ T cells sorted from blood. These receptors were obtained from a man aged 18 to 35 in good health. CDR3s include the opening cysteine and the closing phenylalanine or tryptophan. Each record gives: CDR3 protein, CDR3 DNA, CDR3 length, J gene, D gene, clone size, V gene. A D gene is named only where the DNA matches it firmly. Some rows have no size entry. The others give once, few or many, or a class for an expanded clone.

CDR3: CASSPERVSGNTIYF
DNA: TGTGCCAGCAGTCCGGAACGAGTCTCTGGAAACACCATATATTTT
length: 15
J: TRBJ1-3
D: NA
size: NA
V: TRBV6-5

CDR3: CASSSREYVSGEETQYF
DNA: TGTGCCAGCAGTTCTAGAGAATACGTAAGCGGGGAAGAGACCCAGTACTTC
length: 17
J: TRBJ2-5
D: TRBD2
size: NA
V: TRBV7-9

CDR3: CASSFEDTQYF
DNA: TGTGCCAGCAGCTTTGAGGACACGCAGTATTTT
length: 11
J: TRBJ2-3
D: NA
size: NA
V: TRBV5-6

CDR3: CAIRGTSGSYEQYF
DNA: TGTGCCATCAGGGGGACTAGCGGCTCCTACGAGCAGTACTTC
length: 14
J: TRBJ2-7
D: TRBD2
size: NA
V: TRBV10-3

CDR3: CASSYPDPNTEAFF
DNA: TGTGCCAGCAGTTACCCCGATCCGAACACTGAAGCTTTCTTT
length: 14
J: TRBJ1-1
D: NA
size: NA
V: TRBV6-6

CDR3: CASSLAIRTENTEAFF
DNA: TGTGCCAGCAGCTTAGCGATTAGGACAGAGAACACTGAAGCTTTCTTT
length: 16
J: TRBJ1-1
D: NA
size: NA
V: TRBV7-8

CDR3: CASTLPGLGFEQYF
DNA: TGTGCCTCGACACTGCCGGGACTGGGGTTTGAGCAGTACTTC
length: 14
J: TRBJ2-7
D: NA
size: once
V: TRBV30

CDR3: CASSETSFNEQYF
DNA: TGCGCCAGCAGTGAAACTAGCTTTAACGAGCAGTACTTC
length: 13
J: TRBJ2-7
D: NA
size: NA
V: TRBV10-1

CDR3: CASSLMGELTDTQYF
DNA: TGTGCCAGCAGCTTGATGGGGGAGCTCACAGATACGCAGTATTTT
length: 15
J: TRBJ2-3
D: NA
size: NA
V: TRBV7-2

CDR3: CASSSVNSYEQYF
DNA: TGCGCCAGCAGCTCCGTGAATTCCTACGAGCAGTACTTC
length: 13
J: TRBJ2-7
D: NA
size: NA
V: TRBV5-1

CDR3: CASSSRLAGGRAGELFF
DNA: TGTGCCAGCAGTTCCAGACTAGCGGGAGGGCGGGCCGGGGAGCTGTTTTTT
length: 17
J: TRBJ2-2
D: TRBD2
size: NA
V: TRBV27

CDR3: CASTRDTEAFF
DNA: TGTGCCAGCACGAGGGACACTGAAGCTTTCTTT
length: 11
J: TRBJ1-1
D: NA
size: NA
V: TRBV5-4

CDR3: CASSVGGVNTEAFF
DNA: TGTGCCAGCAGCGTAGGGGGGGTGAACACTGAAGCTTTCTTT
length: 14
J: TRBJ1-1
D: NA
size: NA
V: TRBV9

CDR3: CASLQGRDSDSGANVLTF
DNA: TGTGCCAGCCTTCAAGGGCGGGACAGCGACTCTGGGGCCAACGTCCTGACTTTC
length: 18
J: TRBJ2-6
D: NA
size: NA
V: TRBV7-9

CDR3: CASRRTNYGYTF
DNA: TGTGCCAGCAGAAGGACGAACTATGGCTACACCTTC
length: 12
J: TRBJ1-2
D: NA
size: NA
V: TRBV7-9

CDR3: CASSPWTSNTEAFF
DNA: TGTGCCAGCAGCCCCTGGACAAGCAACACTGAAGCTTTCTTT
length: 14
J: TRBJ1-1
D: NA
size: NA
V: TRBV7-9

CDR3: CASTQDRGNTEAFF
DNA: TGTGCCAGCACCCAGGACAGGGGGAATACTGAAGCTTTCTTT
length: 14
J: TRBJ1-1
D: TRBD1
size: NA
V: TRBV2

CDR3: CSVLTGGDPNEKLFF
DNA: TGCAGCGTCCTTACCGGGGGGGACCCTAATGAAAAACTGTTTTTT
length: 15
J: TRBJ1-4
D: NA
size: NA
V: TRBV29-1

CDR3: CASRGGRAYEQYF
DNA: TGCGCCAGCCGAGGAGGGCGGGCCTACGAGCAGTACTTC
length: 13
J: TRBJ2-7
D: NA
size: NA
V: TRBV5-1

CDR3: CASSPGGSSYNSPLHF
DNA: TGTGCCAGCAGCCCCGGGGGTAGCTCCTATAATTCACCCCTCCACTTT
length: 16
J: TRBJ1-6
D: NA
size: NA
V: TRBV7-8

CDR3: CATSRESNRVTYNEQFF
DNA: TGTGCCACCAGCAGAGAGTCCAATAGGGTGACCTACAATGAGCAGTTCTTC
length: 17
J: TRBJ2-1
D: NA
size: NA
V: TRBV15

CDR3: CASSYARRDTQYF
DNA: TGTGCCAGCAGTTACGCGCGGAGGGATACGCAGTATTTT
length: 13
J: TRBJ2-3
D: NA
size: NA
V: TRBV6-5

CDR3: CASSLTIGSGDDGYTF
DNA: TGTGCCAGCAGTTTGACAATTGGGAGCGGGGACGATGGCTACACCTTC
length: 16
J: TRBJ1-2
D: NA
size: NA
V: TRBV28

CDR3: CASSPSRTANQPQHF
DNA: TGTGCCAGCAGTCCATCTCGGACAGCTAATCAGCCCCAGCATTTT
length: 15
J: TRBJ1-5
D: NA
size: NA
V: TRBV27

CDR3: CASRGGTGTYEQYF
DNA: TGCGCCAGCAGAGGCGGGACAGGGACTTACGAGCAGTACTTC
length: 14
J: TRBJ2-7
D: TRBD1
size: NA
V: TRBV5-1

CDR3: CAWNPGVADTQYF
DNA: TGTGCCTGGAATCCGGGAGTTGCAGATACGCAGTATTTT
length: 13
J: TRBJ2-3
D: NA
size: NA
V: TRBV30

CDR3: CASSPGTGGSQTGANVLTF
DNA: TGTGCCAGCAGCCCCGGGACAGGGGGCAGCCAGACTGGGGCCAACGTCCTGACTTTC
length: 19
J: TRBJ2-6
D: TRBD1
size: NA
V: TRBV7-9

CDR3: CASSQQGGTEAFF
DNA: TGTGCCAGTAGTCAACAGGGAGGGACTGAAGCTTTCTTT
length: 13
J: TRBJ1-1
D: NA
size: NA
V: TRBV19

CDR3: CASSIRPSAGEQYF
DNA: TGCGCCAGCAGCATCAGACCGTCCGCTGGCGAGCAGTACTTC
length: 14
J: TRBJ2-7
D: NA
size: NA
V: TRBV5-1

CDR3: CASSLGTGKGMNTEAFF
DNA: TGCGCCAGCAGCTTAGGGACAGGGAAGGGGATGAACACTGAAGCTTTCTTT
length: 17
J: TRBJ1-1
D: TRBD1
size: NA
V: TRBV5-1

CDR3: CALSSGTSGFEETQYF
DNA: TGTGCGTTATCATCGGGGACTAGCGGGTTTGAGGAGACCCAGTACTTC
length: 16
J: TRBJ2-5
D: TRBD2
size: NA
V: TRBV30